Detailed here is one T cell receptor beta chain. The CDR3 loop spans 18 amino acids. Germline values: CDR1 LNHDA, CDR2 SQIVND (reference sequence). The trim removed 3 bases at V and 11 bases at J, leaving 15 bases unmatched. This sample stems from a study of blood T cell repertoires in COVID-19. Sequencing used immunoSEQ multiplex PCR; TCRdb keeps in-frame clones, though not all of them. The sample records over 400,000 clones, about 85% being singletons. The chain has TRBV19 and TRBJ2-1; 14 positions match TRBD2. This receptor was obtained from a woman between 55 and 75 years old who had recovered from COVID-19. Sequencing input: PBMCs or T cells enriched from blood (not recorded which). The CDR3 coding sequence is TGTGCCAGTAGTATGATGCTCGCGGGACTAGCGGGGGCCCCTAAGCAGTTCTTC. Translated, it gives CASSMMLAGLAGAPKQFF.